This paragraph reports one T cell receptor (beta chain). Produced via immunoSEQ multiplex PCR; TCRdb's table is partial and in-frame only. The sample consists of roughly 500,000 clones, approximately 89% of them appearing once. This CDR3 has 12 residues. Germline V CDR1 and CDR2: KGHSH, LQKENI. Trimming took 4 bases from V and 7 from J, leaving 7 bases between them. The data are from a study of blood T cell repertoires in COVID-19. This TCR was sampled from a man aged 18-30 years with COVID-19, enrolled during active disease. Sequencing was performed on peripheral blood. The rearrangement joins TRBV18 to TRBJ2-2; D might be TRBD1 (6 bases). The CDR3 DNA sequence: TGTGCCAGCTCACAACAGGGCGGGGAGCTGTTTTTT. Translated: CASSQQGGELFF.